This T cell receptor beta chain was observed in a study of cytomegalovirus exposure and HLA in healthy donors. Broader study findings: It emerged from a later analysis that several of the most significant clusters appeared to be linked to common viral pathogens.

Both 60 Vbeta primers and 13 Jbeta primers went into the PCR. Libraries were prepared by immunoSEQ multiplex PCR; TCRdb keeps only in-frame clonotypes and omits some of them. The profile covers almost 95,000 clones, with just under 70% appearing a single time and 2.5% to 3% taken by the ten largest. This clone was seen once. Its specificity is not known. Sequencing was done on a sample of PBMCs. The receptor's source is a middle-aged man in good health and CMV-seronegative.

The CDR3 here is CASSPTGGTTGYTF. In nucleotides, the CDR3 is TGTGCCAGCAGCCCAACCGGGGGGACTACGGGCTACACCTTC. The chain has TRBV6-4 and TRBJ1-2; TRBD1 might be the D (5 bases). Germline loops: CDR1 MRHNA, CDR2 SNTAGT. CDR3 length: 14 residues. With 6 bases removed from V and 8 bases from J, the gap between germline ends came to 19 bases.